This paragraph covers one T cell receptor (beta chain) sequence. As yet, its antigen is unknown. The CDR3 sequence is 15 residues long. V was pared by 4 bases and J by 4 bases, with 7 bases of the junction left unmatched. Germline loops: CDR1 KGHSY, CDR2 FQNENV. The sample belongs to a study of T cell responses to AZD1222 COVID-19 vaccine. Sequencing used immunoSEQ multiplex PCR; TCRdb keeps in-frame clones, though not all of them. The sample carries 100,000 to 120,000 clones, nearly 90% recorded once. General study findings and limits: White British people made up most donors, females outnumbered males, and clonal diversity was possibly underestimated. Reportedly, close to half of spike-specific TCRs are directed against unmutated variant regions.

This TCR came from an adult in good health. V and J are TRBV16 and TRBJ1-2, with 9 bases that match TRBD1. The starting material was peripheral blood, obtained on day 0 of AZD1222 vaccination. CDR3 protein: CASSPGTGFFYGYTF. Here the CDR3 DNA reads TGTGCCAGCAGCCCCGGGACAGGGTTTTTCTATGGCTACACCTTC.